This T cell receptor beta chain was captured by sequencing in a study of blood T cell repertoires in COVID-19 (dated by TCRdb to the early 2020s). In terms of the full investigation: Samples covering the acute and convalescent phases of COVID-19 were provided by collaborators in the United States, Italy and Spain. Where available, HLA class I and class II types were obtained from metadata supplied by the sample provider rather than from assay-based typing. The prospective study material was composed of cDNA or gDNA derived from T cells, B-cell-depleted T cells, or PBMCs. Nearly every sample came with metadata listing a de-identified subject ID, COVID-19 status, age in years and sex. Deeply sampled blood TCRbeta repertoires from subjects exposed to, actively infected with, or recovered from COVID-19 were included in the dataset. Samples came from the ongoing ImmuneRACE study (first 160 participants) plus 1,254 subjects from 6 global collaborators. The repertoires were released in a freely available public database intended as a resource for research on the immune response to SARS-CoV-2. The investigation overall reported the following: The amount of clinical and demographic metadata varied by source and participant and was provided uncurated.

Turning to this clone: It lacks a known antigen. Base qualities are not at hand, and no much larger clone is one base apart.

The collaborating institutions used their own protocols to collect whole blood in K2EDTA tubes. For TCRbeta analysis, collaborators shipped samples in one of three forms: frozen whole blood, isolated PBMCs, or DNA extracted from either of those sample types. The CDR1 and CDR2 encoded by the germline V gene are SGHTA and FQGNSA. V sheds 1 base and J sheds 4 bases, leaving 14 bases between their ends. The CDR3, cysteine through phenylalanine, is 16 amino acids long. Kept here is only the CDR3 DNA, which spans 48 bases and is read in frame from base 1. TCRbeta CDR3 regions were amplified from genomic DNA using the immunoSEQ Assay, a bias-controlled multiplex PCR. From the authors' description of their analysis: The number of nucleated cells in each sample was estimated from the amplification of reference gene primers within the assay. Sequence reads were collapsed and filtered to measure the absolute abundance of every unique TCRbeta CDR3 rearrangement. For each sample, productive Simpson clonality was calculated as the square root of Simpson's diversity index across productive rearrangements. Here the immuneACCESS table is served through TCRdb, limited to in-frame sequences with V and J called. Missing clones are a known gap in these copies; in checked studies unresolved V genes cover under half, and the rest lacks a known reason. That table supplies the V and J calls and clone size; D and trimming were determined from the DNA. This sample is represented by 200,000 to 250,000 clones; 86% of them were singletons. 10% to 15% of the sample rests with the top ten.

Sequenced sample: peripheral blood. The chain was built from TRBV7-2 and TRBJ2-1; TRBD2 is possibly the D segment (6 matching bases). The TCR was taken from an elderly man with acute or convalescent COVID-19. The CDR3 protein sequence reads: CASSLEGTASYNEQFF. The sequenced DNA is TGTGCCAGCAGCTTAGAGGGGACTGCCTCGTACAATGAGCAGTTCTTC. Where the CDR3 stops, the reference TRBV7-2 and TRBJ2-1 genes take over; the full variable domain is GAGVSQSPSNKVTEKGKDVELRCDPISGHTALYWYRQSLGQGLEFLIYFQGNSAPDKSGLPSDRFSAERTGGSVSTLTIQRTQQEDSAVYLCASSLEGTASYNEQFFGPGTRLTVL.